This T cell receptor beta chain is drawn from a study of T cell responses to AZD1222 COVID-19 vaccine. The wider study: Whether given at about 4 or about 12 weeks, second doses were pooled. Study-level findings and limits: Donor demographics were predominantly white British with a female majority; clonal diversity may be underestimated. Only after the peak T cell response were repertoires sampled. Reportedly, nearly half of unique spike TCRs recognized epitopes outside B.1.351/B.1.1.7 mutations.

Regarding this clone: Its antigen is not known.

Germline CDR1 is SGDLS and CDR2 is YYNGEE. The trim removed 3 bases at V and 5 bases at J, leaving 11 bases unmatched. The CDR3 contains 15 residues. Measured with immunoSEQ multiplex PCR; TCRdb has only the in-frame clones, and not every one. The data contain about 100,000 clones, under 95% of them singletons. Sequencing used peripheral blood, obtained on day 0 of AZD1222 vaccination. The receptor was isolated from an adult in good health. The V call is TRBV9, the J call TRBJ2-7; 7 nucleotides line up with TRBD1. The CDR3 DNA follows: TGTGCCAGCAGCGGGTCAGGGGGTGTAGGGGACGAGCAGTACTTC. Its translation is CASSGSGGVGDEQYF.